Shown below are 29 T cell receptor beta chains from a single sample sequenced in a study of shared clonotypes between healthy human individuals. The repertoire was sequenced with immunoSEQ multiplex PCR; TCRdb's copy has only in-frame clones and lacks some. The profile shows some 1,100,000 clones, roughly 74% of them singletons. The sequenced material came from memory CD4+ T cells from PBMCs. Subset here: CD45RA-negative fraction. These receptor sequences come from a man between 18 and 35 years old in good health. Some clones in this sample may be carry-over from other donors' samples.

This rearrangement joins TRBV10-3 to TRBJ1-5; 9 nucleotides agree with TRBD1. The CDR3 extends over 16 amino acids. Germline CDR1 is ENHRY and CDR2 is SYGVKD. V lost 3 bases, J lost 7 bases, and 10 bases stayed unmatched. The CDR3 region is CAISDPRDRVEQPQHF. DNA for the CDR3: TGTGCCATCAGTGACCCGCGGGACAGGGTCGAACAGCCCCAGCATTTT.

This clone has only one observation. The rearrangement links TRBV7-8 to TRBJ2-4, with D unresolved. The CDR3 is made up of 16 amino acids. The V end lost 1 base, the J end lost 0 bases, and 10 bases lay between the germline ends. Germline CDR1 SGHVS, CDR2 FQNEAQ. This CDR3 is CASSLDLGLAKNIQYF. The DNA for the CDR3 is TGTGCCAGCAGCTTAGATCTAGGGTTAGCCAAAAACATTCAGTACTTC.

The chain uses TRBV4-2 and TRBJ2-7, with a tentative D call TRBD1 (5 bases). Trimming cost V 1 base and J 4 bases, with 14 bases left between them. CDR1 LGHNA and CDR2 YNFKEQ come from the germline V gene. CDR3 length equals 15 residues. The CDR3 DNA is TGTGCCAGCAGCCAAGTTGGGGCAGGGTGGTACGAGCAGTACTTC. It translates to CASSQVGAGWYEQYF.

This clone was counted only a few times. The CDR3 loop is CASSPRFQETQYF. CDR3 DNA sequence: TGTGCCAGCAGCCCGCGTTTCCAAGAGACCCAGTACTTC. This rearrangement joins TRBV7-3 to TRBJ2-5; no firm D call. V lost 5 bases, J lost 1 base, and 8 bases lay in between. This CDR3 is 13 amino acids long. Germline V lookup: CDR1 SGHTA, CDR2 FQGTGA.

Here the CDR3 DNA reads TGTGCCAGCAGCTCCACGAGCCTTGGACAGGGGGGAGGAACTGAAGCTTTCTTT. As protein: CASSSTSLGQGGGTEAFF. This sequence joins TRBV7-3 and TRBJ1-1, with 10 bases fitting TRBD1. Trimming cost V 4 bases and J 5 bases; bases outside gene matches: 16. CDR1 is SGHTA and CDR2 is FQGTGA in the germline V gene. CDR3 length: 18 residues. The variable domain in full, completed from reference TRBV7-3 and TRBJ1-1, reads GAGVSQTPSNKVTEKGKYVELRCDPISGHTALYWYRQSLGQGPEFLIYFQGTGAADDSGLPNDRFFAVRPEGSVSTLKIQRTERGDSAVYLCASSSTSLGQGGGTEAFFGQGTRLTVV.

The chain uses TRBV18 and TRBJ2-2; D is unresolved. Germline V gene data show CDR1 as KGHSH and CDR2 as LQKENI. V was cut by 6 bases and J by 4 bases, with 12 bases left in between. This CDR3 is 14 amino acids long. CDR3 residues: CASSFSSPTGELFF. For the CDR3, the DNA is TGTGCCAGCTCTTTCTCCTCCCCCACCGGGGAGCTGTTTTTT.

Many counts were recorded for this clone. The sample holds other DNA sequences that translate to the same CDR3. The chain is built from TRBV29-1 and TRBJ2-1, with D possibly TRBD2 on 6 matching bases. Germline V gene data show CDR1 as SQVTM and CDR2 as ANQGSEA. Between the trimmed V and J ends, which lost 3 bases and 6 bases, there was a span of 15 bases. The CDR3 covers 14 residues. The CDR3 loop reads CSVDRRGDLNEQFF. In nucleotides, the CDR3 is TGCAGCGTTGATAGGCGGGGTGACCTCAATGAGCAGTTCTTC.

This clone has a handful of counts. V is TRBV28 and J is TRBJ2-2; 11 bases agree with TRBD1. The CDR3 has 15 residues. The germline CDR1 and CDR2 sequences are MDHEN and SYDVKM. The ends lost 5 bases at V and 5 bases at J; junction bases unmatched: 4. CDR3 in amino acids: CASSPDRGHTGELFF. CDR3 coding DNA: TGTGCCAGCAGTCCGGACAGGGGGCATACCGGGGAGCTGTTTTTT.

This clone was counted many times. J is TRBJ2-1 and V is TRBV6-6, with D uncertain. The V end was cut by 0 bases, the J end by 7 bases, with 16 bases between. Germline V CDR1 and CDR2: MNHNY, SVGAGI (reference sequence). This CDR3 spans 16 amino acids. CDR3 region: CASSYSSKNTQNEQFF. DNA of the CDR3: TGTGCCAGCAGTTACTCGTCTAAAAACACCCAAAATGAGCAGTTCTTC.

The chain uses TRBV10-3 and TRBJ1-3, with D hard to call. CDR1 is ENHRY, CDR2 SYGVKD, per germline. Trimming shortened V by 6 bases and J by 0 bases, and 9 bases separated the two germline ends. The CDR3 runs 14 residues. CDR3 sequence (DNA): TGTGCCATCAGCAATTACGGCTCTGGAAACACCATATATTTT. It translates to CAISNYGSGNTIYF.

The chain links TRBV2 to TRBJ2-3; D not certain. The CDR3 length is 14 residues. CDR1 and CDR2 (germline): SNHLY, FYNNEI. Trimming removed 3 bases at V and 4 bases at J, with 11 bases between. In nucleotides, the CDR3 is TGTGCCAGCAGTGACAATGGGTACGCAGATACGCAGTATTTT. Its protein is CASSDNGYADTQYF.

The chain is built from TRBV28 and TRBJ1-1, with D uncertain. The CDR3 runs to 16 residues. Germline V gives CDR1 MDHEN, CDR2 SYDVKM. Trimming cost V 3 bases and J 3 bases, with 17 bases left between them. CDR3 DNA sequence: TGTGCCAGCAGTTTGGATTCGCCGAGGTTTCACACTGAAGCTTTCTTT. Translated, it gives CASSLDSPRFHTEAFF. Drawing the rest from reference TRBV28 and TRBJ1-1, the complete variable domain is DVKVTQSSRYLVKRTGEKVFLECVQDMDHENMFWYRQDPGLGLRLIYFSYDVKMKEKGDIPEGYSVSREKKERFSLILESASTNQTSMYLCASSLDSPRFHTEAFFGQGTRLTVV.

The V call is TRBV18, the J call TRBJ1-5; TRBD1 agrees at 7 bases. This CDR3 is 15 amino acids long. Germline V gene data show CDR1 as KGHSH and CDR2 as LQKENI. The J segment lost 5 bases and the V segment lost 3 bases, leaving 7 bases of the junction unmatched. The chain's CDR3 is CASSPGQTEDQPQHF. CDR3 nucleotides: TGTGCCAGCTCACCGGGACAGACTGAAGATCAGCCCCAGCATTTT.

This clone was seen more than once but under ten times. Within the sample, other DNA sequences also encode this same CDR3. The gene calls are TRBV7-9 and TRBJ2-3; 14 positions agree with TRBD2. Germline V gene lookup returns CDR1 SEHNR and CDR2 FQNEAQ (reference sequence). V trimming: 4 bases; J trimming: 5 bases; junction bases outside the gene matches: 2. The CDR3 has 15 residues. The CDR3, as DNA: TGTGCCAGCAGCTCGACTAGCGGGAGGGGAGATACGCAGTATTTT. Its translation is CASSSTSGRGDTQYF.

The V gene is TRBV2, the J gene TRBJ2-2; 12 bases are shared with TRBD2. Per the germline V gene, CDR1 is SNHLY and CDR2 is FYNNEI. This CDR3 is built from 16 residues. The V segment lost 6 bases and the J segment 2 bases; nucleotides outside the gene matches: 4. CDR3 nucleotide sequence: TGTGCCAGCAGAGAGGGACTAGCGGGTAACACCGGGGAGCTGTTTTTT. This translates into CASREGLAGNTGELFF.

This chain joins TRBV28 and TRBJ2-7; D possibly corresponds to TRBD1 (6 bases). The V and J ends lost 5 bases and 2 bases respectively, with 16 bases between them. Germline V gene data show CDR1 as MDHEN and CDR2 as SYDVKM. The CDR3 loop spans 15 amino acids. The CDR3 protein is CASSRPARGPYEQYF. The CDR3 region has the DNA TGTGCCAGCAGTCGTCCCGCCAGGGGTCCCTACGAGCAGTACTTC.

This clone was seen only a few times. The chain combines TRBV6-5 with TRBJ1-2; tentative D call: TRBD1 (6 bases). V lost 2 bases and J 4 bases, leaving 11 bases between the germline ends. The CDR3 loop spans 14 amino acids. The germline V gene has CDR1 MNHEY and CDR2 SVGAGI. The CDR3 region is CASSYGQLLYGYTF. CDR3 in DNA: TGTGCCAGCAGTTACGGACAGCTTCTCTATGGCTACACCTTC.

The chain recombines TRBV18 with TRBJ1-2; no definite D call. Trimming left V 3 bases short and J 0 bases short, with 11 bases between. The CDR3 is made up of 15 amino acids. The germline V gene encodes CDR1 KGHSH and CDR2 LQKENI. In nucleotides, the CDR3 is TGTGCCAGCTCACCCGGGCGGGAAGCTAACTATGGCTACACCTTC. Translating it yields CASSPGREANYGYTF.

This clone was seen ten or more times. The chain recombines TRBV4-2 with TRBJ2-1; D not certain. The CDR3 runs to 15 residues. Germline assignment: CDR1 LGHNA and CDR2 YNFKEQ. V dropped 1 base and J dropped 7 bases, with 14 bases sitting between them. CDR3 in amino acids: CASSQGFGQENEQFF. The CDR3 DNA reads as TGTGCCAGCAGCCAAGGATTCGGCCAGGAGAATGAGCAGTTCTTC.

The chain uses TRBV7-9 and TRBJ1-2; no firm D call. CDR3 length equals 10 residues. CDR1 is SEHNR, CDR2 FQNEAQ, per germline (reference sequence). V was trimmed by 5 bases and J by 9 bases, leaving 7 bases between them. CDR3 loop: CASSGDRYTF. CDR3 sequence (DNA): TGTGCCAGCAGCGGCGATCGCTACACCTTC. The complete variable domain, with remaining parts taken from reference TRBV7-9 and TRBJ1-2, reads DTGVSQNPRHKITKRGQNVTFRCDPISEHNRLYWYRQTLGQGPEFLTYFQNEAQLEKSRLLSDRFSAERPKGSFSTLEIQRTEQGDSAMYLCASSGDRYTFGSGTRLTVV.

This CDR3 reads CATSSDPSQPQHF. In nucleotides, the CDR3 is TGTGCCACCAGCAGCGACCCTAGTCAGCCCCAGCATTTT. This sequence joins TRBV15 and TRBJ1-5, with D hard to call. With 3 bases removed from V and 6 bases from J, the gap between germline ends came to 9 bases. Looked up from germline, CDR1 is LNHNV and CDR2 is YYDKDF (reference sequence). CDR3 length equals 13 residues.

The genes are TRBV4-1 and TRBJ1-1; maybe TRBD1 (5 bases). Germline V gene sequence: CDR1 MGHRA, CDR2 YSYEKL. V lost 4 bases to trimming and J lost 7 bases, with 16 bases between them. The CDR3 runs 14 residues. CDR3 in amino acids: CASSRRGFQVEAFF. The CDR3 region has the DNA TGCGCCAGCAGCCGTCGGGGGTTTCAGGTTGAAGCTTTCTTT.

This clone came up once. This chain connects TRBV5-1 to TRBJ2-1; D gene unclear. CDR1 and CDR2 from the germline V gene are SGHRS and YFSETQ. V was shortened by 2 bases and J by 4 bases, with 13 bases between the two germline ends. The CDR3 has 15 residues. In nucleotides, the CDR3 is TGCGCCAGCAGCTTTCAGGAGCCAGGTTACAATGAGCAGTTCTTC. As protein: CASSFQEPGYNEQFF.

The rearrangement links TRBV7-9 to TRBJ2-1; TRBD1 is a possible D gene (7 bases). CDR3 length: 17 residues. V lost 7 bases and J lost 5, with 24 bases in between. Germline V lookup: CDR1 SEHNR, CDR2 FQNEAQ (reference sequence). DNA of the CDR3: TGTGCCAGCACCAAGAAACCCAAGCAGGGGGGTCACAATGAGCAGTTCTTC. This sequence encodes CASTKKPKQGGHNEQFF.

The chain employs TRBV7-3 and TRBJ2-1, with 9 bases lining up with TRBD1. V was clipped by 5 bases and J by 9 bases; unmatched bases: 5. This CDR3 contains 13 residues. Germline values: CDR1 SGHTA, CDR2 FQGTGA. CDR3 in amino acids: CASSQGQGREQFF. In DNA, the CDR3 is TGTGCCAGCAGCCAGGGACAGGGACGTGAGCAGTTCTTC.

J is TRBJ2-1 and V is TRBV5-5, with 7 bases fitting TRBD2. The V gene's germline CDR1 is SGHKS and CDR2 YYEKEE (reference sequence). V shed 5 bases, J shed 4 bases, and the junction held 9 bases outside the gene matches. CDR3 length: 15 amino acids. CDR3 sequence (DNA): TGTGCCAGCAGTTCCCTAGCGGAGTCTTACAATGAGCAGTTCTTC. As protein: CASSSLAESYNEQFF.

J is TRBJ2-4 and V is TRBV2, with D possibly being TRBD1 or TRBD2 (5 bases each). Between the trimmed V and J ends, which lost 2 bases and 9 bases, there was a span of 20 bases. The CDR3 is 16 residues long. Germline-derived CDR1 and CDR2 are SNHLY and FYNNEI. The CDR3, as DNA: TGTGCCAGCAGTGAAACCCCCCCTAATTCCGGGACCATTCAGTACTTC. Protein product: CASSETPPNSGTIQYF. The full variable domain, with the rest looked up from reference TRBV2 and TRBJ2-4, is EPEVTQTPSHQVTQMGQEVILRCVPISNHLYFYWYRQILGQKVEFLVSFYNNEISEKSEIFDDQFSVERPDGSNFTLKIRSTKLEDSAMYFCASSETPPNSGTIQYFGAGTRLSVL.

J is TRBJ2-2 and V is TRBV5-1; 14 positions agree with TRBD2. There are 17 residues in the CDR3. Unmatched junction bases numbered 3, after V lost 4 bases and J lost 1 base. Germline values: CDR1 SGHRS, CDR2 YFSETQ. CDR3 nucleotide sequence: TGCGCCAGCAGCCCCGGACTAGCGGGAGGGAACACCGGGGAGCTGTTTTTT. As protein: CASSPGLAGGNTGELFF.

J is TRBJ2-3 and V is TRBV5-1; D not resolved. CDR1 and CDR2 (germline): SGHRS, YFSETQ. Trimming stripped 1 base from V and 9 bases from J, with 15 bases between. This CDR3 has 14 residues. CDR3 sequence (DNA): TGCGCCAGCAGCTTGTTTGCGCGTCAAGGAACGCAGTATTTT. It codes for CASSLFARQGTQYF.